This T cell receptor beta chain was recovered during a study of tumour-infiltrating T cells in Burkitt lymphoma. Study-level background: Productive clonality predicted overall and progression-free survival.

Sequenced by immunoSEQ multiplex PCR; TCRdb stores in-frame clones only, minus some. The profile covers about 7,000 clones, with roughly 17% appearing a single time and around 2.9% taken by the ten largest. The V end lost 4 bases, the J end lost 2 bases, and 13 bases lay between the germline ends. CDR3 length: 15 amino acids. In germline, CDR1 is SGHRS, CDR2 YFSETQ. The source material was tumor tissue. This TCR came from a human donor with diffuse large B-cell lymphoma. The chain combines TRBV5-1 with TRBJ2-1; D gene uncertain. CDR3 residues: CASSLDLGAYNEQFF. CDR3 DNA sequence: TGCGCCAGCAGCCTTGACCTAGGAGCCTACAATGAGCAGTTCTTC.